This T cell receptor beta chain was recovered during a study of blood T cell repertoires in COVID-19. Study-wide context: Material from acute and convalescent COVID-19 was sourced from the United States, Italy and Spain.

The length of the CDR3 is 17 residues. Germline V CDR1 and CDR2: SGHRS, YFSETQ. Trimming took 5 bases from V and 0 from J; bases not matched to a gene: 9. The method was immunoSEQ multiplex PCR; TCRdb's version includes in-frame clones alone and lacks a portion of them. The table lists about 110,000 clones, 85% to 90% of them singletons. Specimen: peripheral blood. The receptor was derived from a woman between 50 and 59 years old with acute or convalescent COVID-19. The rearrangement joins TRBV5-1 to TRBJ1-1; 11 bases match TRBD1. The CDR3 loop is CASRLRDRGILNTEAFF. The CDR3, as DNA: TGCGCCAGCAGACTTCGGGACAGGGGGATCCTGAACACTGAAGCTTTCTTT.